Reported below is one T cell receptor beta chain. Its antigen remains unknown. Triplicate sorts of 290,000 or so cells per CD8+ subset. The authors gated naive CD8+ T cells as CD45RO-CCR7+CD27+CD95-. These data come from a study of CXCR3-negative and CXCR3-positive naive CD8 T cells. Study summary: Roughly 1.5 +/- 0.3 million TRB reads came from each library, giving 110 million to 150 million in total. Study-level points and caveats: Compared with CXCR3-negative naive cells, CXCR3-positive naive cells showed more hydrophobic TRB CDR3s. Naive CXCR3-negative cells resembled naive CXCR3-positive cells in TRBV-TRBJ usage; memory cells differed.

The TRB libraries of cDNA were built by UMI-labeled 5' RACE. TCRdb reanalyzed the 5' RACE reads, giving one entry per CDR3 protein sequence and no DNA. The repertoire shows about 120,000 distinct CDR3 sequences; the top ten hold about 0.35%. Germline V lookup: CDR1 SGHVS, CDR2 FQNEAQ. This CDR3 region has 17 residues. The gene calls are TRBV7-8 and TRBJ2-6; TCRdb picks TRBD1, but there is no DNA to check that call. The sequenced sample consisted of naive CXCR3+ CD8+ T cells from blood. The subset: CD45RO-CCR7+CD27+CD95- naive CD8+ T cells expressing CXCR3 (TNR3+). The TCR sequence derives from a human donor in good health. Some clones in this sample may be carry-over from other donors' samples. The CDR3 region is CASSLVGGESGANVLTF.